The 23 T cell receptor beta chains reported below all come from one sample, sequenced in a study of response to subunit inactivated influenza vaccine. MiXCR, run by TCRdb on the RT-PCR reads, gives a single entry per CDR3 protein. Of just under 250,000 distinct CDR3 sequences listed, over 9% are singletons. The material sequenced was non-naive T cells sorted from PBMCs, taken less than 15 days before vaccination. The receptors derive from a man aged 45-65 years who received an inactivated influenza vaccine.

The chain links TRBV7-8 to TRBJ2-7; D gene ambiguous. V lost 0 bases and J lost 4, with 10 bases in between. This CDR3 is built from 14 residues. The germline gives CDR1 SGHVS, CDR2 FQNEAQ. CDR3 DNA sequence: TGTGCCAGCAGCTTAGCCCCCGAGCGATACGAGCAGTACTTC. Residues: CASSLAPERYEQYF.

This clonotype was recorded many times. The rearrangement joins TRBV21-1 to TRBJ2-2; the D segment call TRBD2 is taken from the table without a DNA check. TRBV21-1 is a known pseudogene. The CDR3 covers 19 residues. The CDR3 bases are TGTGCCAGCAGCAAAGTAGGGAGGAACATGACACCAATTGTCGGGGAGCTGTTTTTT. Its protein is CASSKVGRNMTPIVGELFF.

The V gene is TRBV20-1, the J gene TRBJ2-7; possible D gene TRBD2, 5 bases. This CDR3 is 15 amino acids long. Trimming removed 5 bases at V and 7 bases at J, with 24 bases between. The germline V gene has CDR1 DFQATT and CDR2 SNEGSKA (reference sequence). The CDR3 here is CSAPEVGSRTWEQYF. In DNA, the CDR3 is TGCAGTGCTCCAGAAGTAGGGAGCCGGACCTGGGAGCAGTACTTC.

This clonotype has a count of ten or more. The chain links TRBV28 to TRBJ1-5; 8 bases line up with TRBD1. The CDR3 extends over 19 amino acids. V trimming: 5 bases; J trimming: 0 bases; junction bases outside the gene matches: 15. Per the germline V gene, CDR1 is MDHEN and CDR2 is SYDVKM. Here the CDR3 DNA reads TGTGCCAGCAGTACCGCCATCAGGGGGCCGGCGCGTAGCAATCAGCCCCAGCATTTT. Translating gives CASSTAIRGPARSNQPQHF. The full variable domain, its missing parts supplied by reference TRBV28 and TRBJ1-5, is DVKVTQSSRYLVKRTGEKVFLECVQDMDHENMFWYRQDPGLGLRLIYFSYDVKMKEKGDIPEGYSVSREKKERFSLILESASTNQTSMYLCASSTAIRGPARSNQPQHFGDGTRLSIL.

This chain uses TRBV10-3 with TRBJ1-5, with D hard to call. V gave up 7 bases and J gave up 6 bases, with 16 bases separating them. Germline CDR1 and CDR2: ENHRY and SYGVKD. The CDR3 is 14 residues long. CDR3 region: CAITTDPAVQPQHF. The CDR3 nucleotides read TGTGCCATCACAACAGACCCGGCGGTTCAGCCCCAGCATTTT.

This clonotype was found many times. This chain links TRBV6-6 with TRBJ2-7; TRBD1 might be the D (6 bases). V was shortened by 6 bases and J by 1 base, with 10 bases between the two germline ends. This CDR3 contains 13 residues. Germline loops: CDR1 MNHNY, CDR2 SVGAGI (reference sequence). This chain's CDR3 is CASSRTGSYEQYF. CDR3 nucleotides: TGTGCCAGCAGCCGAACAGGGTCCTACGAGCAGTACTTC.

This clonotype was detected only a few times. Written as DNA, the CDR3 is TGTGCCAGCAGCATCTACGTGACAGGGGGGAATCAGCCCCAGCATTTT. Encoded protein: CASSIYVTGGNQPQHF. The J gene is TRBJ1-5, the V gene TRBV7-8; TRBD1 matches at 9 bases. Trimming at V came to 5 bases and at J to 4 bases, leaving 9 bases not matched to a gene. Per the germline V gene, CDR1 is SGHVS and CDR2 is FQNEAQ. CDR3 length equals 16 residues.

The table lists this clonotype with many counts. CDR3 amino acids: CSARVGGGYNEQFF. CDR3 nucleotides: TGCAGTGCTAGAGTCGGGGGGGGCTACAATGAGCAGTTCTTC. V and J are TRBV20-1 and TRBJ2-1; 8 bases map to TRBD2. V lost 1 base and J lost 3; bases outside the gene matches: 2. CDR1 and CDR2 from the germline V gene are DFQATT and SNEGSKA (reference sequence). The CDR3 totals 14 residues.

This clonotype was counted ten times or more. The rearrangement uses TRBV7-8 and TRBJ2-1; D tentatively reads TRBD1 or TRBD2 (5 bases each). V lost 3 bases and J lost 0, with 12 bases in between. The V gene's germline CDR1 is SGHVS and CDR2 FQNEAQ. This CDR3 contains 16 residues. CDR3 sequence reads: CASSFGATSSYNEQFF. In DNA form, the CDR3 reads TGTGCCAGCAGCTTCGGGGCTACCAGCTCCTACAATGAGCAGTTCTTC. Full variable domain (outside the CDR3, taken from reference TRBV7-8 and TRBJ2-1): GAGVSQSPRYKVAKRGQDVALRCDPISGHVSLFWYQQALGQGPEFLTYFQNEAQLDKSGLPSDRFFAERPEGSVSTLKIQRTQQEDSAVYLCASSFGATSSYNEQFFGPGTRLTVL.

There are a few counts of this clonotype. The chain is built from TRBV3-1 and TRBJ2-3; D is possibly TRBD1 (6 bases). V lost 6 bases and J lost 5, with 12 bases in between. This CDR3 has 13 residues. Germline V gives CDR1 LGHDT, CDR2 YNNKEL (reference sequence). The chain's CDR3 is CASRLQGGDTQYF. CDR3 sequence (DNA): TGTGCCAGCAGGCTGCAAGGGGGAGATACGCAGTATTTT.

In DNA form, the CDR3 reads TGCAGTGCTAGAGTGTGGAGATCTGAAGCTTTCTTT. It yields the protein CSARVWRSEAFF. The chain recombines TRBV20-1 with TRBJ1-1; D ambiguous. Germline V gives CDR1 DFQATT, CDR2 SNEGSKA (reference sequence). V dropped 1 base and J dropped 6 bases, with 9 bases sitting between them. The CDR3 is 12 amino acids.

This clonotype was detected many times. The V gene is TRBV7-9, the J gene TRBJ2-2, with D uncertain. The germline V gene encodes CDR1 SEHNR and CDR2 FQNEAQ (reference sequence). Deletions cut 4 bases from V and 5 bases from J, with 14 bases between. The CDR3 is 15 residues long. The CDR3 DNA sequence: TGTGCCAGCAGCTCGAAGGGTTCCAGAACCGGGGAGCTGTTTTTT. This sequence encodes CASSSKGSRTGELFF.

The chain links TRBV29-1 to TRBJ1-1, with D unclear. Germline V gene sequence: CDR1 SQVTM, CDR2 ANQGSEA. Trimming removed 4 bases from V and 1 base from J, with 7 bases in between. The length of the CDR3 is 12 residues. CDR3 residues: CSVAQANTEAFF. The CDR3 DNA reads as TGCAGCGTTGCTCAGGCGAACACTGAAGCTTTCTTT.

This clonotype was counted only a few times. The chain links TRBV4-3 to TRBJ1-4; D remains unclear. The germline V gene has CDR1 LGHNA and CDR2 YSLEER. This CDR3 has 13 amino acids. V lost 0 bases to trimming and J lost 5 bases, with 4 bases between them. Written as DNA, the CDR3 is TGCGCCAGCAGCCAAGATGCGAATGAAAAACTGTTTTTT. Translated: CASSQDANEKLFF.

This clonotype was observed many times. The chain joins TRBV9 to TRBJ2-5; 8 positions agree with TRBD2. Germline V gene sequence: CDR1 SGDLS, CDR2 YYNGEE. There are 15 residues in the CDR3. V shed 6 bases, J shed 4 bases, and the junction held 11 bases outside the gene matches. Here the CDR3 reads CASNKRSGRGETQYF. In nucleotides, the CDR3 is TGTGCCAGCAACAAAAGGAGCGGGAGAGGAGAGACCCAGTACTTC.

A few counts support this clonotype. V is TRBV12-3 or TRBV12-4 and J is TRBJ2-2; D might be TRBD1 (5 bases). Trimming removed 7 bases at V and 0 bases at J, with 12 bases between. The CDR3 sequence is 15 residues long. The CDR3 loop reads CASTEVGANTGELFF. The CDR3 region has the DNA TGTGCCAGCACCGAAGTAGGGGCGAACACCGGGGAGCTGTTTTTT.

The chain carries TRBV5-1 and TRBJ1-2; D possibly corresponds to TRBD1 (5 bases). This CDR3 has 14 residues. With 0 bases removed from V and 3 bases from J, the gap between germline ends came to 9 bases. Germline V gives CDR1 SGHRS, CDR2 YFSETQ. The CDR3 region has the DNA TGCGCCAGCAGCTTGGTAGGGGTGGACTATGGCTACACCTTC. Protein product: CASSLVGVDYGYTF.

This clonotype was seen a handful of times. This chain links TRBV29-1 with TRBJ2-2; D not resolved. The CDR3 has 12 residues. Germline V gene data show CDR1 as SQVTM and CDR2 as ANQGSEA. Trimming left V 7 bases short and J 6 bases short, with 12 bases between. The CDR3 bases are TGCAGCGCATCCCTGGCGGCCGGGGAGCTGTTTTTT. Translating gives CSASLAAGELFF.

This clonotype was detected ten times or more. J is TRBJ2-1 and V is TRBV5-6; D remains unclear. Trimming removed 3 bases from V and 5 bases from J, with 6 bases in between. Germline V gene sequence: CDR1 SGHDT, CDR2 YYEEEE. The CDR3 spans 12 residues. The CDR3 region is CASSSSDNEQFF. The CDR3, as DNA: TGTGCCAGCAGCTCATCCGACAATGAGCAGTTCTTC.

Ten or more counts support this clonotype. J is TRBJ2-1 and V is TRBV2; no definite D call. Per the germline V gene, CDR1 is SNHLY and CDR2 is FYNNEI. The CDR3 is made up of 14 amino acids. V was shortened by 3 bases and J by 6 bases, with 12 bases between the two germline ends. CDR3 in amino acids: CASSEELSSNEQFF. DNA for the CDR3: TGTGCCAGCAGTGAGGAACTCTCTTCCAATGAGCAGTTCTTC.

This clonotype was found a few times. The chain is built from TRBV5-1 and TRBJ2-7; tentatively, D is TRBD2 (8 bases). The CDR3 has 15 residues. V gave up 4 bases and J gave up 6 bases, with 20 bases separating them. The germline gives CDR1 SGHRS, CDR2 YFSETQ. The CDR3, as DNA: TGCGCCAGCAGCCCGGGGGGGGGACAGTTCGGCGAGCAGTACTTC. Its translation: CASSPGGGQFGEQYF.

The table lists this clonotype with many counts. V and J are TRBV15 and TRBJ2-3, with a weak D call TRBD1 (5 bases). V lost 0 bases to trimming and J lost 2 bases, with 18 bases between them. Germline lookup yields CDR1 LNHNV and CDR2 YYDKDF (reference sequence). The CDR3 is made up of 18 amino acids. CDR3 amino acids: CATSRDSAGSPYTDTQYF. DNA for the CDR3: TGTGCCACCAGCAGAGATTCCGCAGGGTCCCCCTACACAGATACGCAGTATTTT.

This chain links TRBV7-6 with TRBJ2-2; D gene uncertain. Trimming took 0 bases from V and 6 from J, leaving 8 bases between them. Germline lookup yields CDR1 SGHVS and CDR2 FNYEAQ. This CDR3 is 14 amino acids long. CDR3 in DNA: TGTGCCAGCAGCTTAGCGCAGGTCCCCGGGGAGCTGTTTTTT. Protein: CASSLAQVPGELFF.